A single sample gave rise to the 8 T cell receptor beta chains below, sequenced in a study of immune evolution from preneoplasia to lung adenocarcinoma. TCRdb keeps only in-frame clones here, not all; method: immunoSEQ multiplex PCR. The sample has 8,000 to 8,500 clones, more than 75% seen once; the top ten hold about 8%. The specimen was FFPE adjacent normal lung tissue. All receptors come from a person aged 55 to 79 with lung adenocarcinoma.

This clone has just one count. The V gene is TRBV7-6, the J gene TRBJ2-2; TRBD1 might be the D (6 bases). This CDR3 contains 16 residues. Germline values: CDR1 SGHVS, CDR2 FNYEAQ. V was clipped by 2 bases and J by 1 base, with 11 bases between them. The CDR3 DNA is TGTGCCAGCAGCTTACTTCAACAGGGGAACACCGGGGAGCTGTTTTTT. Translated, it gives CASSLLQQGNTGELFF.

In this sample, this clone turned up once. The chain combines TRBV30 with TRBJ1-3; D ambiguous. The CDR3 spans 17 residues. V lost 0 bases, J lost 0 bases, and 15 bases lay in between. Germline CDR1 is GTSNPN and CDR2 is SVGIG (reference sequence). In nucleotides, the CDR3 is TGTGCCTGGAGTGTAGAGTTAGGCAGGAGCTCTGGAAACACCATATATTTT. It yields the protein CAWSVELGRSSGNTIYF.

V usage is TRBV25-1 and J usage is TRBJ1-2; TRBD1 might be the D (5 bases). CDR3 size: 14 residues. In germline, CDR1 is MGHDK, CDR2 SYGVNS. V was pared by 1 base and J by 6 bases, with 12 bases between. The CDR3 coding sequence is TGTGCCAGCAGTGAATTGAGACAGCAGAATGGCTACACCTTC. Translated, it gives CASSELRQQNGYTF.

This chain joins TRBV27 and TRBJ2-3; 11 positions agree with TRBD2. The germline gives CDR1 MNHEY, CDR2 SMNVEV (reference sequence). The CDR3 runs 17 residues. Germline trimming cut 2 bases from V and 3 bases from J; bases unmatched to any gene: 7. CDR3 protein: CASSLRLAGGWTDTQYF. The CDR3 DNA is TGTGCCAGCAGTTTAAGGCTAGCGGGAGGCTGGACAGATACGCAGTATTTT.

This sequence joins TRBV2 and TRBJ1-1; 7 bases line up with TRBD1. CDR3 length: 14 residues. The V and J ends lost 6 bases and 4 bases, in that order; junction bases with no gene match: 8. Germline V CDR1 and CDR2: SNHLY, FYNNEI. The CDR3 sequence: CASRRTGSGTEAFF. CDR3 bases: TGTGCCAGCAGGAGGACAGGTTCGGGCACTGAAGCTTTCTTT.

This sequence joins TRBV30 and TRBJ1-1; D uncertain. From germline, CDR1 is GTSNPN and CDR2 SVGIG (reference sequence). The V end lost 0 bases, the J end lost 8 bases, and 10 bases lay between the germline ends. The CDR3 runs 12 residues. CDR3 sequence reads: CAWSVSEREAFF. DNA for the CDR3: TGTGCCTGGAGTGTTTCAGAACGGGAAGCTTTCTTT.

In its sample, this clone was seen once. The gene calls are TRBV29-1 and TRBJ2-2; D gene uncertain. Trimming removed 6 bases at V and 1 base at J, with 21 bases between. CDR3 length equals 17 residues. Germline lookup yields CDR1 SQVTM and CDR2 ANQGSEA. DNA of the CDR3: TGCAGCGTCCCCCGGCAGCCCTACAGAGGGAACACCGGGGAGCTGTTTTTT. This translates into CSVPRQPYRGNTGELFF.

This rearrangement joins TRBV4-2 to TRBJ2-7, with 8 positions matching TRBD1. Per the germline V gene, CDR1 is LGHNA and CDR2 is YNFKEQ. This CDR3 spans 17 amino acids. Unmatched junction bases numbered 17, after V lost 3 bases and J lost 7 bases. For the CDR3, the DNA is TGTGCCAGCAGCCAGGTAGGGCCCCAGGGGGCCCCCCAGGAGCAGTACTTC. The encoded protein is CASSQVGPQGAPQEQYF.